This T cell receptor (beta chain) comes out of a study of shared clonotypes between healthy human individuals. Findings and limits, study-wide: Larger estimated richness was generally recorded for naive subsets relative to memory subsets. Sharing across four donors was highest in naive CD4 (about 5%) and lowest in memory CD8 (approximately 0.4%).

Remarks on this clone: Its target is not known.

TCRdb keeps only in-frame clones here, not all; method: immunoSEQ multiplex PCR. The table shows around 550,000 clones, with about 96% occurring only once. CD4+ cells were split into CD45RA+ naive and CD45RA-negative memory subsets. The sample taken for sequencing was naive CD4+ T cells sorted from blood. Specified subset: CD45RA+ positively selected. This receptor was obtained from a woman aged 25 to 39 in good health.

In nucleotides, the CDR3 is TGTGCCAGCAGCCTACCAAAGCCGGGACTCGACACAGATACGCAGTATTTT. Protein: CASSLPKPGLDTDTQYF. This rearrangement joins TRBV11-2 to TRBJ2-3, with D possibly matching TRBD2 (6 bases). CDR3 length equals 17 residues. Germline V gene lookup returns CDR1 SGHAT and CDR2 FQNNGV. Trimming cost V 5 bases and J 2 bases, with 20 bases left between them.